The clone carrying this TCR beta chain was counted a few times. Its specificity is unknown. Taking about 17-32 mg of unsorted bulk tissue, the authors co-extracted RNA and DNA. This CDR3 spans 15 amino acids. V shed 6 bases and J shed 0 bases, with 9 bases lying between them. CDR1 is SNHLY and CDR2 is FYNNEI in the germline V gene. These data originate in a study of tumor-infiltrating lymphocytes in primary liver carcinoma. Study results and limitations: Blood's top-250-clone fraction was significantly lower than that of tumors (p = 0.039).

TCR beta cDNA was prepared out of roughly 520 ng total RNA by means of a constant-region primer. Sequencing libraries for TCR beta derived from three nested multiplex PCR rounds that used slightly modified ARM-PCR. TRBV1-TRBV30 forward primers paired with a C-beta reverse primer were used in the first two PCR rounds, which ran roughly 9 cycles each. TCRdb reprocessed the multiplex PCR reads via MiXCR and lists one record per CDR3 protein. The table lists tens of thousands of distinct CDR3 sequences, roughly 80% of them singletons. The chain uses TRBV2 and TRBJ2-6; a weak D match, TRBD1 (5 bases). The sample consisted of tumor-adjacent normal liver tissue. The sequence came from a woman in her thirties with primary liver carcinoma and hepatitis B virus infection. In DNA, the CDR3 is TGTGCCAGCAGGGACACAAGCTCTGGGGCCAACGTCCTGACTTTC. Translated, it gives CASRDTSSGANVLTF.